This T cell receptor (beta chain) is drawn from a study of control samples from healthy donors and cancer patients. The length of the CDR3 is 15 residues. Germline-derived CDR1 and CDR2 are SGHRS and YFSETQ. V was shortened by 4 bases and J by 0 bases, with 11 bases between the two germline ends. The data were produced by immunoSEQ multiplex PCR, yet TCRdb's version contains in-frame clones alone and is incomplete. Here the sample spans around 20,000 clones, around 80% being singletons. The rearrangement links TRBV5-1 to TRBJ2-1; D unresolved. This clonotype originated in a man aged 80 or over with head and neck cancer. The sequencing sample was made of PBMCs. The CDR3 reads CASSPVKSSYNEQFF. The CDR3 nucleotides read TGCGCCAGCAGCCCCGTGAAGTCCTCCTACAATGAGCAGTTCTTC.